In this sample, the clone carrying this T cell receptor (beta chain) turned up a few times. Its cognate antigen is unknown. This sample is drawn from a study of post-analysis software for immune sequencing data. V was cut by 2 bases and J by 5 bases, with 16 bases left in between. CDR3 size: 15 residues. Germline V lookup: CDR1 SGHRS, CDR2 YFSETQ. TCR beta cDNA libraries had unique molecular identifiers. Out of roughly 0.95 to 10 million T cells, about 520,000 cDNA molecules were generated. In TCRdb, the PCR reads were re-called with MiXCR into one record per CDR3 protein. The top ten clones hold approximately 4.3% of a sample with about 820,000 distinct CDR3 sequences, roughly 58% of them seen once. Points from the study as a whole: Strong same-batch co-clustering of samples appeared with F measure clustering. Patients had higher frequencies than controls of about five TRBV segments, including TRBV5-6, TRBV5-1 and TRBV20-1.

The clonotype originates from a girl aged 10-17 years with multiple sclerosis. The chain carries TRBV5-1 and TRBJ2-5; D is possibly TRBD1 (6 bases). Sequenced input: blood. CDR3 loop: CASSFDGHRVETQYF. In nucleotides, the CDR3 is TGCGCCAGCAGCTTTGACGGTCACAGGGTGGAGACCCAGTACTTC. The whole variable domain, filled in from reference TRBV5-1 and TRBJ2-5, reads KAGVTQTPRYLIKTRGQQVTLSCSPISGHRSVSWYQQTPGQGLQFLFEYFSETQRNKGNFPGRFSGRQFSNSRSEMNVSTLELGDSALYLCASSFDGHRVETQYFGPGTRLLVL.